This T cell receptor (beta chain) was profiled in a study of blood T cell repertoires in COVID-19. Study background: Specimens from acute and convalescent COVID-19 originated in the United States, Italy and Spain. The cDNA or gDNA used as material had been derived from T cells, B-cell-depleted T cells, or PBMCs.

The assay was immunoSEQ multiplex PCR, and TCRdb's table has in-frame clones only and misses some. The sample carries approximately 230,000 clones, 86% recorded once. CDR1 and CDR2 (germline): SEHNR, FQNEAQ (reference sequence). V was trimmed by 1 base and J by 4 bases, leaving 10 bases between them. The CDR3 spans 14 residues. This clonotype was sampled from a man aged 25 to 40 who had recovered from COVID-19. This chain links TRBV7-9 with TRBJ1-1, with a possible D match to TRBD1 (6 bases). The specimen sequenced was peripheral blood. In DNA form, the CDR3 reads TGTGCCAGCAGCTTAGGGGGGCTGGGCACTGAAGCTTTCTTT. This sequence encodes CASSLGGLGTEAFF.